The next 27 T cell receptor beta chains were all read from a single sample in a study of control samples from healthy donors and cancer patients. Profiling relied on immunoSEQ multiplex PCR, and the TCRdb table lists in-frame clones only, not all of them. In the table there are some 98,000 clones, roughly 80% of which are singletons. The specimen sequenced was PBMCs. Source of these receptors: a man between 65 and 85 years old with lung cancer.

The chain couples TRBV30 to TRBJ1-4; no clear D. V was cut by 2 bases and J by 2 bases, with 6 bases left in between. This CDR3 has 13 residues. In germline, CDR1 is GTSNPN, CDR2 SVGIG (reference sequence). CDR3 sequence: CAWSTGTNEKLFF. DNA of the CDR3: TGTGCCTGGAGTACCGGGACTAATGAAAAACTGTTTTTT.

The V and J genes are TRBV24-1 and TRBJ1-2, with D possibly TRBD1 on 5 matching bases. This CDR3 is built from 13 residues. The V end lost 7 bases, the J end lost 6 bases, and 14 bases lay between the germline ends. From germline, CDR1 is KGHDR and CDR2 SFDVKD. CDR3 sequence reads: CATSDGAEDGYTF. In DNA, the CDR3 is TGTGCCACCAGCGATGGGGCAGAGGATGGCTACACCTTC.

The chain couples TRBV7-3 to TRBJ2-1; the match to TRBD2 covers 7 bases. V shed 0 bases, J shed 5 bases, and the junction held 10 bases outside the gene matches. The CDR3 covers 17 residues. Germline V gene lookup returns CDR1 SGHTA and CDR2 FQGTGA. This CDR3 reads CASSLTGRRGGNNEQFF. The CDR3 coding sequence is TGTGCCAGCAGCTTAACGGGGCGGCGCGGGGGTAACAATGAGCAGTTCTTC.

The genes are TRBV6-5 and TRBJ2-3, with no clear D. Germline V lookup: CDR1 MNHEY, CDR2 SVGAGI. V gave up 5 bases and J gave up 6 bases, with 15 bases separating them. The CDR3 spans 14 residues. The CDR3 region is CASSPRDSRDTQYF. The CDR3, as DNA: TGTGCCAGCAGTCCCCGTGATAGCCGGGATACGCAGTATTTT.

J is TRBJ1-1 and V is TRBV27; 9 nucleotides agree with TRBD1. Germline V gives CDR1 MNHEY, CDR2 SMNVEV (reference sequence). The CDR3 consists of 17 residues. V gave up 6 bases and J gave up 5 bases; unmatched junction bases: 16. The CDR3 DNA sequence: TGTGCCAGCAGCCAACACCGTTTACAGGGGGCAGGGACTGAAGCTTTCTTT. It encodes CASSQHRLQGAGTEAFF.

A single count supports this clone. The chain employs TRBV18 and TRBJ2-2; no clear D. Germline CDR1 and CDR2: KGHSH and LQKENI. Trimming pared 4 bases from V and 5 bases from J, leaving 5 bases between. The CDR3 is 12 amino acids. This chain's CDR3 is CASSRATGELFF. The CDR3 DNA reads as TGTGCCAGCTCACGGGCAACCGGGGAGCTGTTTTTT.

The chain joins TRBV7-3 to TRBJ2-2; D ambiguous. There are 13 residues in the CDR3. Germline-derived CDR1 and CDR2 are SGHTA and FQGTGA. V was shortened by 2 bases and J by 4 bases, with 5 bases between the two germline ends. CDR3 bases: TGTGCCAGCAGCTTAGTGTCCACCGGGGAGCTGTTTTTT. Its protein is CASSLVSTGELFF.

The chain couples TRBV6-7 to TRBJ1-5; 8 bases align to TRBD1. TRBV6-7 carries the ORF label, with uncertain function. CDR3 size: 18 residues. V shed 2 bases, J shed 6 bases, and the junction held 15 bases outside the gene matches. CDR3 nucleotide sequence: TGTGCCAGCAGTTACGGACAGGGAAATACGACGTCTAGTCAGCCCCAGCATTTT. It codes for CASSYGQGNTTSSQPQHF.

The table lists this clone with a few counts. The chain combines TRBV20-1 with TRBJ1-2, with 8 positions matching TRBD1. Germline CDR1 DFQATT, CDR2 SNEGSKA (reference sequence). V lost 6 bases to trimming and J lost 6 bases; unmatched junction nucleotides: 0. This CDR3 is built from 10 residues. This chain's CDR3 is CSADRDGYTF. The CDR3 DNA follows: TGCAGTGCGGACAGGGATGGCTACACCTTC.

The V gene is TRBV29-1, the J gene TRBJ1-3; D possibly corresponds to TRBD1 (5 bases). Germline CDR1 SQVTM, CDR2 ANQGSEA. CDR3 length: 14 amino acids. V dropped 4 bases and J dropped 0 bases, with 10 bases sitting between them. This CDR3 is CSVGQLDSGNTIYF. The CDR3, as DNA: TGCAGCGTTGGACAGTTAGACTCTGGAAACACCATATATTTT.

The CDR3 sequence is CASSASGTGSGNTIYF. CDR3 sequence (DNA): TGTGCCAGCAGCGCCTCCGGGACAGGATCGGGAAACACCATATATTTT. The chain links TRBV7-8 to TRBJ1-3, with TRBD1 matching 8 bases. CDR1 is SGHVS and CDR2 is FQNEAQ in the germline V gene. The junction had 10 bases not matched to a gene; V was cut back by 5 bases and J by 4 bases. The CDR3 is 16 residues long. The full variable domain, rest sourced from reference TRBV7-8 and TRBJ1-3, is GAGVSQSPRYKVAKRGQDVALRCDPISGHVSLFWYQQALGQGPEFLTYFQNEAQLDKSGLPSDRFFAERPEGSVSTLKIQRTQQEDSAVYLCASSASGTGSGNTIYFGEGSWLTVV.

The V gene is TRBV15, the J gene TRBJ2-1, with TRBD2 matching 12 bases. J gave up 7 bases and V 0 bases, and 1 base lay outside the gene matches. The germline V gene encodes CDR1 LNHNV and CDR2 YYDKDF (reference sequence). This CDR3 comprises 15 residues. Here the CDR3 DNA reads TGTGCCACCAGCAGAGATGGGACTAGCGGGAATGAGCAGTTCTTC. Translating it yields CATSRDGTSGNEQFF.

J is TRBJ2-2 and V is TRBV7-3; D is possibly TRBD2 (6 bases). V shed 2 bases and J shed 1 base, with 8 bases lying between them. The CDR3 runs 15 residues. CDR1 is SGHTA, CDR2 FQGTGA, per germline. Here the CDR3 reads CASSLGGMNTGELFF. The CDR3 bases are TGTGCCAGCAGCTTAGGGGGGATGAACACCGGGGAGCTGTTTTTT. Full variable domain (rest looked up from reference TRBV7-3 and TRBJ2-2): GAGVSQTPSNKVTEKGKYVELRCDPISGHTALYWYRQSLGQGPEFLIYFQGTGAADDSGLPNDRFFAVRPEGSVSTLKIQRTERGDSAVYLCASSLGGMNTGELFFGEGSRLTVL.

V is TRBV11-2 and J is TRBJ2-1; D possibly matches TRBD1 or TRBD2 (5 bases each). This CDR3 spans 15 amino acids. Germline CDR1 reads SGHAT; CDR2 reads FQNNGV. V shed 5 bases and J shed 6 bases, with 17 bases lying between them. Written as DNA, the CDR3 is TGTGCCAGCAGCCCGGGGACCGATTTCATCAATGAGCAGTTCTTC. Protein sequence: CASSPGTDFINEQFF.

The chain uses TRBV9 and TRBJ1-6; 7 bases align to TRBD1. Germline V CDR1 and CDR2: SGDLS, YYNGEE. V dropped 3 bases and J dropped 5; count of bases not matched to a gene: 5. There are 15 residues in the CDR3. The chain's CDR3 is CASSALTGNNSPLHF. The CDR3 nucleotides read TGTGCCAGCAGCGCCCTGACAGGGAATAATTCACCCCTCCACTTT.

The chain has TRBV30 and TRBJ2-2, with a weak D call TRBD1 (7 bases). Germline V CDR1 and CDR2: GTSNPN, SVGIG (reference sequence). The CDR3 runs 15 residues. Trimming stripped 0 bases from V and 6 bases from J, with 14 bases between. The CDR3 DNA reads as TGTGCCTGGAGTGTACTGGCAGGGGGGCCCGGGGAGCTGTTTTTT. Translating gives CAWSVLAGGPGELFF.

The rearrangement uses TRBV9 and TRBJ1-1, with D perhaps matching TRBD1 (6 bases). The CDR3 contains 15 residues. Germline assignment: CDR1 SGDLS and CDR2 YYNGEE. The germline V and J ends were trimmed by 4 bases and 3 bases, with 16 bases remaining between them. The CDR3 DNA follows: TGTGCCAGCAGCTTCGCCGGGACATCGGACACTGAAGCTTTCTTT. As protein: CASSFAGTSDTEAFF. Combining the CDR3 with reference TRBV9 and TRBJ1-1 gives the whole variable domain DSGVTQTPKHLITATGQRVTLRCSPRSGDLSVYWYQQSLDQGLQFLIQYYNGEERAKGNILERFSAQQFPDLHSELNLSSLELGDSALYFCASSFAGTSDTEAFFGQGTRLTVV.

The J gene is TRBJ1-2, the V gene TRBV20-1; D gene ambiguous. Germline loops: CDR1 DFQATT, CDR2 SNEGSKA (reference sequence). The CDR3 is 11 residues long. The CDR3: CSPRSGKGYTF. Written as DNA, the CDR3 is TGCAGCCCCAGGAGCGGTAAAGGCTACACCTTC.

V gene TRBV6-1 combines with J gene TRBJ2-3; 12 positions agree with TRBD2. Trimming cost V 1 base and J 2 bases; bases outside gene matches: 7. This CDR3 has 18 amino acids. Looked up from germline, CDR1 is MNHNS and CDR2 is SASEGT. DNA for the CDR3: TGTGCCAGCAGTGAAGGGCTAGCGGGGGGGCCCCTCACAGATACGCAGTATTTT. As protein: CASSEGLAGGPLTDTQYF.

The chain joins TRBV7-9 to TRBJ2-7; D remains ambiguous. The CDR3 spans 13 residues. Germline V gene lookup returns CDR1 SEHNR and CDR2 FQNEAQ (reference sequence). Trimming took off 5 bases at V and 3 bases at J, with 11 bases between the two ends. CDR3 coding DNA: TGTGCCAGCAGCCTAGAAAACCTCTACGAGCAGTACTTC. Encoded protein: CASSLENLYEQYF.

This clone showed up just once. The chain joins TRBV19 to TRBJ1-2; D ambiguous. The CDR3 runs 14 residues. Germline-derived CDR1 and CDR2 are LNHDA and SQIVND (reference sequence). Trimming pared 7 bases from V and 8 bases from J, leaving 20 bases between. The DNA for the CDR3 is TGTGCCAGTATGACCACTGGGATCCGATTAGGCTACACCTTC. This translates into CASMTTGIRLGYTF.

The chain has TRBV9 and TRBJ2-1; TRBD2 matches 8 bases. Germline CDR1 SGDLS, CDR2 YYNGEE. J was trimmed by 8 bases and V by 0 bases; bases with no gene match: 4. The CDR3 runs to 14 residues. The DNA for the CDR3 is TGTGCCAGCAGCGTAGCGGGGGGGCCCTATGAGCAGTTCTTC. This encodes CASSVAGGPYEQFF.

This clone was found a few times. J is TRBJ1-3 and V is TRBV5-5; D gene unclear. The length of the CDR3 is 14 residues. V shed 0 bases and J shed 2 bases, with 6 bases lying between them. In germline, CDR1 is SGHKS, CDR2 YYEKEE (reference sequence). The DNA for the CDR3 is TGTGCCAGCAGCTTGGGAGGCACTGGAAACACCATATATTTT. This gives the protein CASSLGGTGNTIYF.

The rearrangement links TRBV6-6 to TRBJ2-4; D ambiguous. CDR3 length: 14 amino acids. CDR1 MNHNY and CDR2 SVGAGI come from the germline V gene (reference sequence). With 2 bases removed from V and 0 bases from J, the gap between germline ends came to 5 bases. In DNA form, the CDR3 reads TGTGCCAGCAGTTACGAGGTAGCCAAAAACATTCAGTACTTC. Translating it yields CASSYEVAKNIQYF.

CDR3 protein: CASSEYSNGYTF. The CDR3 bases are TGTGCCAGCAGTGAGTACAGCAATGGCTACACCTTC. The chain joins TRBV2 to TRBJ1-2; no reliable D call. The CDR3 contains 12 residues. Germline V gene sequence: CDR1 SNHLY, CDR2 FYNNEI. Between the trimmed V and J ends, which lost 3 bases and 6 bases, there was a span of 8 bases.

In its sample, this clone was seen once. The V and J genes are TRBV5-4 and TRBJ2-6, with D uncertain. The germline CDR1 and CDR2 sequences are SGHNT and YYREEE (reference sequence). The CDR3 is made up of 18 amino acids. V shed 0 bases and J shed 0 bases, with 13 bases lying between them. The CDR3 spells CASSLAGTSRSGANVLTF. The DNA of the CDR3 is TGTGCCAGCAGCTTGGCTGGTACATCCCGCTCTGGGGCCAACGTCCTGACTTTC.

CDR3 sequence (DNA): TGCGCCAGCAGCTCAACAGGGGGCGAGGCTTCACCCCTCCACTTT. Its protein product is CASSSTGGEASPLHF. This chain links TRBV5-1 with TRBJ1-6; TRBD1 aligns across 9 bases. The germline V gene has CDR1 SGHRS and CDR2 YFSETQ. This CDR3 is built from 15 residues. The junction had 7 bases not matched to a gene; V was cut back by 3 bases and J by 9 bases.